The T cell receptor (beta chain) described here comes from a study of blood T cell repertoires in COVID-19. For the study at large: Material from acute and convalescent COVID-19 was sourced from the United States, Italy and Spain.

The trim removed 3 bases at V and 6 bases at J, leaving 3 bases unmatched. CDR3 size: 15 residues. The germline CDR1 and CDR2 sequences are MDHEN and SYDVKM. Profiled with immunoSEQ multiplex PCR; TCRdb holds only in-frame clones, not every one. The table includes about 180,000 clones, over 80% detected once. Seattle's enrolled individuals joined amid active infection and were then monitored longitudinally. This TCR derives from a woman between 65 and 79 years old with COVID-19, enrolled during active disease. The sample consisted of peripheral blood. The rearrangement links TRBV28 to TRBJ2-7, with TRBD2 matching over 15 bases. This chain's CDR3 is CASSLRGLAGGEQYF. The CDR3 region has the DNA TGTGCCAGCAGTTTGCGGGGACTAGCGGGAGGCGAGCAGTACTTC. Based on the CDR3 plus reference TRBV28 and TRBJ2-7, the full variable domain is DVKVTQSSRYLVKRTGEKVFLECVQDMDHENMFWYRQDPGLGLRLIYFSYDVKMKEKGDIPEGYSVSREKKERFSLILESASTNQTSMYLCASSLRGLAGGEQYFGPGTRLTVT.